This T cell receptor beta chain was identified in a study of blood T cell repertoires in COVID-19 (dated by TCRdb to about 2020). With respect to the entire study: Collaborator samples came from the United States, Italy and Spain and covered acute and convalescent phases of COVID-19. The prospective study material was composed of cDNA or gDNA derived from T cells, B-cell-depleted T cells, or PBMCs. Subjects who had been exposed to COVID-19, were actively infected with it, or had recovered from it provided the deeply sampled blood TCRbeta repertoires that made up the dataset. A freely available public database, intended as a resource for researchers studying the immune response to SARS-CoV-2, is where the repertoires were released. Samples came from the ongoing ImmuneRACE study (first 160 participants) plus 1,254 subjects from 6 global collaborators. Nearly every sample came with metadata listing a de-identified subject ID, COVID-19 status, age in years and sex. HLA class I and class II types, where available, came from metadata supplied by the sample provider rather than from assay-based typing.

Each collaborating institution followed its own protocols to collect whole blood in K2EDTA tubes. For TCRbeta analysis, collaborator samples were shipped as frozen whole blood, as isolated PBMCs, or as DNA extracted from either sample type. To note about this clone: Its antigen specificity is not known. No qualities accompany the bases; no much larger clone lies one base away.

TCRbeta CDR3 regions were amplified from genomic DNA by means of the immunoSEQ Assay, a bias-controlled multiplex PCR. As for the authors' bioinformatics: Nucleated cell counts per sample were estimated from amplification of reference gene primers within the assay. To quantify the absolute abundance of each unique TCRbeta CDR3 rearrangement, sequence reads were collapsed and filtered. For each sample, productive Simpson clonality was calculated by taking the square root of Simpson's diversity index across productive rearrangements. Drawn from immuneACCESS, this table holds only the in-frame rearrangements with V and J called that TCRdb kept. Clones are partly lost; checked studies trace under half to an unresolved V gene and leave the rest unexplained. V and J calls and clone size are copied from that table; D and trimming were computed from the DNA. This sample lists over 130,000 clones; around 89% were detected once. Around 28% of the sample belongs to the ten largest clones.

Here is what the overall study found, with its caveats: The quantity of clinical and demographic metadata differed by source and by participant and was supplied without curation.

The receptor was isolated from a human donor in a cohort sampled during active COVID-19. Sequencing input: peripheral blood.

The DNA sequence is given as TGCGCCAGCAGCCAAGTCCAACCGTCTAGCGGGGACTACGAGCAGTACTTC. Protein translation: CASSQVQPSSGDYEQYF. The sequence joins TRBV4-1 to TRBJ2-7; 9 junctional bases match TRBD2. CDR1 and CDR2, looked up from the germline V gene, are MGHRA and YSYEKL. Including the terminal cysteine and phenylalanine, the CDR3 comprises 17 residues. Solely the CDR3 DNA is kept, with 51 bases framed from the first base. V is trimmed back by 1 base and J by 3 bases, and the junction contains 10 bases that no gene match accounts for.